Sequencing of this T cell receptor (beta chain) was carried out in a study of blood T cells in healthy people across ages (dated by TCRdb to between 2015 and 2017). Regarding the complete study: Template switching captured roughly one uniquely barcoded TCR beta cDNA molecule per two T cells in model experiments. Age-related changes in TCR beta repertoire diversity were measured in the study by deep sequencing normalized with unique cDNA molecular identifiers. The donors were divided into four age groups: young (average around 16 years), middle-aged (over 35), aged (about 56) and long-lived (about 80). To avoid experimental bias, donors of different ages were randomly spread across the sequencing lanes. For two donors (one aged 18 to 30 and one aged 80 or older), the study analyzed two additional independent replicas of 1 million unique cDNA reads from the same blood draw.

The roughly 39 donors, aged about 6 to 90 years, were systemically healthy Caucasian individuals from Russia. Each donor gave 8 to 10 milliliters of peripheral blood, drawn into EDTA-treated Vacutainer tubes. Ficoll-Paque density-gradient centrifugation was used to isolate PBMCs, with at least 6.5 million per sample. Total RNA, at least 6 micrograms per sample, was extracted from PBMCs with Trizol reagent. Naive CD45RAhigh/CD27high T cell percentages were measured by flow cytometry on a PBMC aliquot from every donor. The trim is 2 bases for V and 0 bases for J, with a gap of 11 bases between the germline ends. From the germline V gene, CDR1 is MNHEY and CDR2 is SVGAGI. The cysteine opens and the phenylalanine closes a CDR3 of 15 amino acids. Only the CDR3 region is kept as DNA, spanning 45 bases read in frame from base 1. Study-level results and caveats: Observed TCR beta diversity correlated strongly with the percentage of naive T cells measured by flow cytometry. Because donor CMV infection status was unknown, age-related changes in expanded clonotypes were potentially confounded. Total diversity estimates from one million sequenced T cells were considered lower bounds and underestimates. The long-lived group showed more naive CD4+ T cells, fewer expanded clones and increased TCR diversity than the aged group, suggesting age selection. Bulk unsorted PBMC profiling prevented conclusive comparison of naive and antigen-experienced compartments. As age increased, observed TCR beta diversity per million T cells dropped in a roughly linear way, and a significant reduction was already evident by age approximately 40.

On this clonotype itself: The antigen it recognizes is unknown. No qualities accompany the bases; no much larger clone lies one base away.

The library was made by 5' RACE. Sequenced using an Illumina HiSeq 2500. A second roughly 6 to 12 cycle PCR used a sample-barcoded 5' primer and a J-beta primer mix. A unique molecular identifier was introduced onto each TCR beta cDNA molecule by a template-switch 5' adaptor carrying 12 random nucleotides. Each sample yielded at least 2.5 million CDR3-containing paired-end reads. All of the RNA was converted into first-strand cDNA using the Mint cDNA synthesis kit, with a TRBC-specific oligonucleotide serving as the primer. All cDNA was treated with uracil-DNA glycosylase and then went through a first 18-cycle PCR with the universal primers M1SS and BC2_uni_R. On the authors' methods: Each sample was normalized by randomly selecting 1 million high-quality reads, each carrying a distinct molecular identifier. Instead of being binned into consensus sequences, reads with shared molecular identifiers were discarded. CDR3 identification, clonotype clustering and error correction used MiTCR with a Q25 quality threshold and the strictest error-elimination algorithm. A nonparametric unseen species model with Euler transformation was used to estimate a lower bound on total TCR beta diversity. Clones were called with MiXCR by TCRdb after fastp trimmed the public reads at Q25, and only in-frame beta chains were retained. CDR3 protein duplicates are merged, each entry listing the most common genes and DNA. The V and J calls come from TCRdb's annotation, not from the publication. Counted in this sample were hundreds of thousands of distinct CDR3 sequences; around 48% of them appeared once. Roughly 34% of the sample goes to the ten largest clones.

The specimen was blood. The sequence was obtained from a woman in her sixties in good health. The V and J genes are TRBV6-5 and TRBJ2-7, with an unclear D gene assignment. The CDR3 corresponds to CASSYSERTSYEQYF. The base sequence is TGTGCCAGCAGTTACAGCGAACGGACCTCCTACGAGCAGTACTTC.